The clone carrying this T cell receptor (beta chain) was detected ten times or more. As yet, its antigen is unknown. This specimen belongs to a study of identical twins. Study-level points and caveats: Out-of-frame TCR alpha sharing observed in monozygotic twins exceeded model estimates. Less excess twin sharing appeared in beta out-of-frame sequences. High-abundance cord blood beta clonotypes had fewer insertions; memory repertoires showed none.

Addition of a universal primer site occurred through template switching, and cDNA carried unique molecular identifiers. TCRdb redid the calling of the 5' RACE reads with MiXCR, one entry per CDR3 protein. The repertoire holds about 660,000 distinct CDR3 sequences, with around 8.6% as singletons. With 8 bases clipped from V and 9 bases from J, the junction kept 9 bases outside the gene matches. This CDR3 is 15 amino acids long. The V gene's germline CDR1 is MGHDK and CDR2 SYGVNS. This same sample was also part of a study on yellow fever vaccine responses in identical twins.

Sequencing was done on a sample of PBMCs. The TCR originated in a young woman in good health. The V and J genes are TRBV25-1 and TRBJ2-1; 14 positions agree with TRBD2. CDR3 sequence reads: CASRLAGGPLTEQFF. The DNA for the CDR3 is TGTGCCAGCCGACTAGCGGGAGGGCCCTTGACTGAGCAGTTCTTC.